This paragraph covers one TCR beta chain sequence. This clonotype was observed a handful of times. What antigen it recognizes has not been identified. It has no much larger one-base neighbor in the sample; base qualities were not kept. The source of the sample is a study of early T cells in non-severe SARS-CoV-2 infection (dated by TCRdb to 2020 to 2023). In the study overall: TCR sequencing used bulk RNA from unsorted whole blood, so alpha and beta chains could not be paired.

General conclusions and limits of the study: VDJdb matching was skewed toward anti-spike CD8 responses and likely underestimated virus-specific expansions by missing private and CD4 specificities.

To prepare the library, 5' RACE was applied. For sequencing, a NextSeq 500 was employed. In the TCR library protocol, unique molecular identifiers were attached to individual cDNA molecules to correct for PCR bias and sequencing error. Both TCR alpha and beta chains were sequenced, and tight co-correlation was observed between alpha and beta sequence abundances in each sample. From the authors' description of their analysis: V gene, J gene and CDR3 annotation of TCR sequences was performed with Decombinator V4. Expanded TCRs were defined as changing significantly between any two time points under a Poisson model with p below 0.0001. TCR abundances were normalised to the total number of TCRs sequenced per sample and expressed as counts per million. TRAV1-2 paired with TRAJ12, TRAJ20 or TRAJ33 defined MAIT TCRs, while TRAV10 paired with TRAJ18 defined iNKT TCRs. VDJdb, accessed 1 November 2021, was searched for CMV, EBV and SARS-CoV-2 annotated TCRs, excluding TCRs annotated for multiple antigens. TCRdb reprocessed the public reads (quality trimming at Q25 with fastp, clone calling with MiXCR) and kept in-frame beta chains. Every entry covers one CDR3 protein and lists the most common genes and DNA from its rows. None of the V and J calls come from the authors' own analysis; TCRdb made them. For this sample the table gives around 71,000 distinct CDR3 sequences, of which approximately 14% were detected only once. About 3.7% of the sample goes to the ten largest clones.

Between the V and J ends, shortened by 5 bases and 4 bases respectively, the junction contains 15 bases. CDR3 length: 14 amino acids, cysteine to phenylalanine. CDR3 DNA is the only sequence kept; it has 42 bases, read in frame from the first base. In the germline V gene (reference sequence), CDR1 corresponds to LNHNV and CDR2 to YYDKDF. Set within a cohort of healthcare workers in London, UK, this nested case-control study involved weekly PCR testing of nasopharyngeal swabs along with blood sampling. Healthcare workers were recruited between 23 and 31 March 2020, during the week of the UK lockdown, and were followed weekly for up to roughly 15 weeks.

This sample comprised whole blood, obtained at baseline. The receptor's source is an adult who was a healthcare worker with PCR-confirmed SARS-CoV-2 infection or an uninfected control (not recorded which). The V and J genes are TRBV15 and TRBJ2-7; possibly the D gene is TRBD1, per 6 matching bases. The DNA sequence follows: TGTGCCACCAGCTCCCTCGACAGGACTTACGAGCAGTACTTC. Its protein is CATSSLDRTYEQYF.